One sample yielded the 30 T cell receptor beta chains listed below, sequenced in a study of shared clonotypes between healthy human individuals. In the naive CD8 group, cells lacked CD45RO and were positively selected for CCR7, so terminally differentiated effector memory CD45RA+ cells were left out. The data were produced by immunoSEQ multiplex PCR, yet TCRdb's version contains in-frame clones alone and is incomplete. The table lists around 2,000,000 clones, about 95% of them singletons. Specimen: naive CD8+ T cells sorted from blood. Receptor source: a man between 18 and 29 years old in good health.

The gene calls are TRBV6-5 and TRBJ1-5; no clear D. V lost 8 bases to trimming and J lost 4 bases, with 12 bases between them. The CDR3 length is 13 residues. Germline V gene data show CDR1 as MNHEY and CDR2 as SVGAGI. CDR3 sequence (DNA): TGTGCCAGCTGTCCCGGAGCGAATCAGCCCCAGCATTTT. Its translation is CASCPGANQPQHF.

The gene calls are TRBV11-3 and TRBJ2-1; TRBD1 matches 7 bases. The CDR3 runs to 12 residues. J gave up 6 bases and V 6 bases, and 2 bases lay outside the gene matches. Germline assignment: CDR1 SGHNT and CDR2 YENEEA. The CDR3 region has the DNA TGTGCCAGCAGTCGGGACAGCAATGAGCAGTTCTTC. Encoded protein: CASSRDSNEQFF.

The V and J genes are TRBV7-8 and TRBJ2-7; TRBD2 aligns across 9 bases. This CDR3 comprises 14 residues. Germline loops: CDR1 SGHVS, CDR2 FQNEAQ. V lost 1 base and J lost 5; bases outside the gene matches: 3. CDR3 in amino acids: CASSLGGLAHEQYF. The DNA of the CDR3 is TGTGCCAGCAGCTTAGGGGGACTAGCTCACGAGCAGTACTTC.

The chain couples TRBV5-6 to TRBJ2-3, with 9 bases aligning to TRBD1. The junction had 8 bases not matched to a gene; V was cut back by 1 base and J by 2 bases. CDR1 and CDR2 from the germline V gene are SGHDT and YYEEEE. The CDR3 contains 17 residues. For the CDR3, the DNA is TGTGCCAGCAGCTTGTCCTTTCGGACAGGGGCCACAGATACGCAGTATTTT. This translates into CASSLSFRTGATDTQYF.

This chain links TRBV9 with TRBJ2-3; the D gene could be TRBD1 or TRBD2 (5 bases each). V was cut by 4 bases and J by 1 base, with 19 bases left in between. The CDR3 runs to 17 residues. CDR1 and CDR2 from the germline V gene are SGDLS and YYNGEE. CDR3 sequence (DNA): TGTGCCAGCAGCCCCCCGGGGCGGCTAACCGGCACAGATACGCAGTATTTT. It yields the protein CASSPPGRLTGTDTQYF.

This clone was seen just once. The V gene is TRBV7-6, the J gene TRBJ2-5; TRBD1 or TRBD2 may be the D gene (5 bases each). From germline, CDR1 is SGHVS and CDR2 FNYEAQ. Trimming stripped 5 bases from V and 5 bases from J, with 18 bases between. The CDR3 consists of 15 residues. The CDR3 nucleotides are TGTGCCAGCAGCCAACGAAGGGGAGCGCGGGAGACCCAGTACTTC. Protein sequence: CASSQRRGARETQYF.

This clone has just one count. V is TRBV27 and J is TRBJ2-1; TRBD1 agrees at 9 bases. The V and J ends lost 9 bases and 8 bases, in that order; junction bases with no gene match: 8. Looked up from germline, CDR1 is MNHEY and CDR2 is SMNVEV (reference sequence). CDR3 length: 13 amino acids. CDR3 sequence: CASTGTGWYEQFF. Written as DNA, the CDR3 is TGTGCCAGTACCGGGACAGGGTGGTATGAGCAGTTCTTC.

V is TRBV7-3 and J is TRBJ2-5, with 7 bases matching TRBD2. CDR1 is SGHTA, CDR2 FQGTGA, per germline. V was pared by 5 bases and J by 4 bases, with 4 bases of the junction left unmatched. This CDR3 region has 13 residues. The CDR3 loop reads CASSITSVETQYF. CDR3 nucleotide sequence: TGTGCCAGCAGCATTACTAGCGTAGAGACCCAGTACTTC.

The chain uses TRBV29-1 and TRBJ2-1; D is undetermined. The CDR3 consists of 15 residues. V gave up 0 bases and J gave up 7 bases, with 16 bases separating them. The germline V gene has CDR1 SQVTM and CDR2 ANQGSEA. In nucleotides, the CDR3 is TGCAGCGTTGAAGACCCTATAAGGGTGGGTAATGAGCAGTTCTTC. Its translation is CSVEDPIRVGNEQFF.

This sequence joins TRBV7-9 and TRBJ1-2; D perhaps matches TRBD1 (5 bases). The CDR3 totals 16 residues. Germline V CDR1 and CDR2: SEHNR, FQNEAQ (reference sequence). The V end was cut by 5 bases, the J end by 1 base, with 17 bases between. The CDR3 DNA follows: TGTGCCAGCAGCCACGCATCCAGGGACTTTAACTATGGCTACACCTTC. It is translated as CASSHASRDFNYGYTF.

CDR3 bases: TGTGCCACCAGCAGAGGGACAGGGGTCGGACGAGGCAGCAATCAGCCCCAGCATTTT. This sequence encodes CATSRGTGVGRGSNQPQHF. This chain joins TRBV15 and TRBJ1-5; TRBD1 matches 9 bases. This CDR3 comprises 19 residues. V shed 1 base, J shed 1 base, and the junction held 11 bases outside the gene matches. From germline, CDR1 is LNHNV and CDR2 YYDKDF (reference sequence).

V and J are TRBV19 and TRBJ2-7; weak D call: TRBD1 (5 bases). This CDR3 has 13 amino acids. Trimming stripped 5 bases from V and 0 bases from J, with 8 bases between. Looked up from germline, CDR1 is LNHDA and CDR2 is SQIVND (reference sequence). CDR3 bases: TGTGCCAGTAGTGACAGATTCTCCTACGAGCAGTACTTC. Amino acid sequence: CASSDRFSYEQYF.

The chain carries TRBV9 and TRBJ1-2; D remains unclear. Germline V CDR1 and CDR2: SGDLS, YYNGEE. V lost 0 bases and J lost 8, with 11 bases in between. The CDR3 extends over 13 amino acids. CDR3 in DNA: TGTGCCAGCAGCGTAGCTACTGCGTTCGGCTACACCTTC. It codes for CASSVATAFGYTF. The full variable domain, its missing parts supplied by reference TRBV9 and TRBJ1-2, is DSGVTQTPKHLITATGQRVTLRCSPRSGDLSVYWYQQSLDQGLQFLIQYYNGEERAKGNILERFSAQQFPDLHSELNLSSLELGDSALYFCASSVATAFGYTFGSGTRLTVV.

This sequence joins TRBV30 and TRBJ2-1; 9 bases match TRBD2. The CDR3 totals 15 residues. V gave up 0 bases and J gave up 7 bases; unmatched junction bases: 7. Germline V CDR1 and CDR2: GTSNPN, SVGIG (reference sequence). CDR3 protein: CAWSVGTSSPNEQFF. The CDR3, as DNA: TGTGCCTGGAGTGTCGGGACTAGCAGCCCTAATGAGCAGTTCTTC.

Concerning this clone itself: A read error likely explains this, since a far larger clone differs by one base. Additional DNA sequences in this sample encode the identical CDR3. This chain uses TRBV28 with TRBJ1-1; maybe TRBD1 (6 bases). With 2 bases removed from V and 1 base from J, the gap between germline ends came to 8 bases. The CDR3 contains 14 residues. Germline V gives CDR1 MDHEN, CDR2 SYDVKM. The DNA for the CDR3 is TGTGCCAGCAGTTTAGGGGGCCCGAACACTGAAGCTTTCTTT. It translates to CASSLGGPNTEAFF.

Points on this clone: The same CDR3 arises from other DNA sequences in this sample as well. V usage is TRBV28 and J usage is TRBJ2-7; the match to TRBD1 covers 8 bases. V lost 2 bases, J lost 3 bases, and 3 bases stayed unmatched. Germline V gene data show CDR1 as MDHEN and CDR2 as SYDVKM. The CDR3 sequence is 14 residues long. CDR3 sequence: CASSLRTGYYEQYF. CDR3 DNA sequence: TGTGCCAGCAGTTTAAGGACAGGGTACTACGAGCAGTACTTC.

The genes are TRBV6-6 and TRBJ1-4; no clear D. CDR1 and CDR2 from the germline V gene are MNHNY and SVGAGI (reference sequence). CDR3 length: 13 amino acids. V lost 8 bases, J lost 8 bases, and 15 bases lay in between. As DNA, the CDR3 is TGTGCCAGCTTCGAACTGTTGGGGGAAAAACTGTTTTTT. Protein sequence: CASFELLGEKLFF.

The chain combines TRBV28 with TRBJ2-5; 8 bases match TRBD1. CDR1 and CDR2 (germline): MDHEN, SYDVKM. There are 16 residues in the CDR3. V was clipped by 2 bases and J by 1 base; unmatched bases: 6. CDR3 in amino acids: CASSLVPQGGQETQYF. In DNA form, the CDR3 reads TGTGCCAGCAGTTTAGTCCCACAGGGGGGCCAAGAGACCCAGTACTTC.

This chain links TRBV23-1 with TRBJ2-2; TRBD2 agrees at 9 bases. TRBV23-1 belongs to the ORF category, with a function that is uncertain. V trimming: 0 bases; J trimming: 2 bases; junction bases outside the gene matches: 13. The CDR3 covers 20 residues. The CDR3 is CASSQSRAGGRAYNTGELFF. In DNA form, the CDR3 reads TGCGCCAGCAGTCAATCGCGGGCAGGCGGGAGGGCCTATAACACCGGGGAGCTGTTTTTT.

The chain recombines TRBV27 with TRBJ1-2, with no clear D. CDR3 size: 15 residues. Trimming removed 4 bases at V and 6 bases at J, with 18 bases between. The germline gives CDR1 MNHEY, CDR2 SMNVEV (reference sequence). For the CDR3, the DNA is TGTGCCAGCAGTTACTGGACCAGGCAAACGGATGGCTACACCTTC. As protein: CASSYWTRQTDGYTF.

The V and J genes are TRBV11-2 and TRBJ2-7, with 10 bases lining up with TRBD1. The V and J ends lost 5 bases and 3 bases, in that order; junction bases with no gene match: 7. The CDR3 extends over 15 amino acids. Germline V gives CDR1 SGHAT, CDR2 FQNNGV. CDR3 in amino acids: CASSPGGDRGYEQYF. For the CDR3, the DNA is TGTGCCAGCAGCCCTGGGGGGGACAGGGGCTACGAGCAGTACTTC. Full variable domain (missing parts from reference TRBV11-2 and TRBJ2-7): EAGVAQSPRYKIIEKRQSVAFWCNPISGHATLYWYQQILGQGPKLLIQFQNNGVVDDSQLPKDRFSAERLKGVDSTLKIQPAKLEDSAVYLCASSPGGDRGYEQYFGPGTRLTVT.

The chain links TRBV2 to TRBJ2-1; D possibly corresponds to TRBD1 (5 bases). Germline V gives CDR1 SNHLY, CDR2 FYNNEI. Trimming cost V 6 bases and J 6 bases, with 15 bases left between them. The CDR3 consists of 14 residues. CDR3 coding DNA: TGTGCCAGCAGCCTGGACAAGTACTTCAATGAGCAGTTCTTC. Translated: CASSLDKYFNEQFF.

This chain links TRBV27 with TRBJ2-7, with D possibly being TRBD1 or TRBD2 (5 bases each). Germline CDR1 MNHEY, CDR2 SMNVEV (reference sequence). This CDR3 contains 15 residues. V lost 0 bases and J lost 3, with 12 bases in between. For the CDR3, the DNA is TGTGCCAGCAGTTTATCACGGGGCCTCGGCTACGAGCAGTACTTC. Translated, it gives CASSLSRGLGYEQYF.

V is TRBV5-6 and J is TRBJ2-7; possibly TRBD1 for D (6 bases). The CDR3 sequence is 14 residues long. CDR1 SGHDT and CDR2 YYEEEE come from the germline V gene. V was cut by 3 bases and J by 3 bases, with 13 bases left in between. CDR3 DNA: TGTGCCAGCAGCTCCGGGGACAAGATCTACGAGCAGTACTTC. Amino acid sequence: CASSSGDKIYEQYF.

V usage is TRBV9 and J usage is TRBJ2-7; D is unclear. Germline V gives CDR1 SGDLS, CDR2 YYNGEE. This CDR3 region has 13 residues. V lost 3 bases and J lost 0, with 7 bases in between. CDR3 sequence (DNA): TGTGCCAGCAGCGACACGAGCTCCTACGAGCAGTACTTC. This gives the protein CASSDTSSYEQYF. The full variable domain, rest sourced from reference TRBV9 and TRBJ2-7, is DSGVTQTPKHLITATGQRVTLRCSPRSGDLSVYWYQQSLDQGLQFLIQYYNGEERAKGNILERFSAQQFPDLHSELNLSSLELGDSALYFCASSDTSSYEQYFGPGTRLTVT.

V usage is TRBV11-2 and J usage is TRBJ2-2, with D tentatively TRBD1 (6 bases). Trimming took off 2 bases at V and 5 bases at J, with 12 bases between the two ends. The germline V gene encodes CDR1 SGHAT and CDR2 FQNNGV. This CDR3 is 15 amino acids long. The chain's CDR3 is CASSLQGFNTGELFF. CDR3 nucleotide sequence: TGTGCCAGCAGCTTACAGGGGTTTAATACCGGGGAGCTGTTTTTT.

The genes are TRBV5-6 and TRBJ1-2; 8 bases line up with TRBD1. Unmatched junction bases numbered 26, after V lost 5 bases and J lost 8 bases. Germline V CDR1 and CDR2: SGHDT, YYEEEE. CDR3 length equals 19 residues. The CDR3 loop is CASRPPTVGTGSLIFGYTF. The CDR3 region has the DNA TGTGCCAGCAGACCACCGACCGTTGGGACAGGTTCGCTGATATTCGGCTACACCTTC.

The sample holds one count of this clone. J is TRBJ1-2 and V is TRBV2; D gene uncertain. The germline V gene has CDR1 SNHLY and CDR2 FYNNEI. Trimming took 3 bases from V and 8 from J, leaving 13 bases between them. This CDR3 has 13 amino acids. This CDR3 reads CASSDGGVGGYTF. The DNA for the CDR3 is TGTGCCAGCAGTGACGGTGGGGTTGGAGGCTACACCTTC.

V usage is TRBV6-5 and J usage is TRBJ2-7, with a tentative D call TRBD1 (5 bases). The CDR3 contains 16 residues. Trimming took off 4 bases at V and 3 bases at J, with 19 bases between the two ends. Looked up from germline, CDR1 is MNHEY and CDR2 is SVGAGI. The CDR3 sequence is CASSLSKGLKVYEQYF. In nucleotides, the CDR3 is TGTGCCAGCAGTTTGAGTAAGGGGCTAAAAGTCTACGAGCAGTACTTC.

The V gene is TRBV7-2, the J gene TRBJ1-2, with 7 nucleotides matching TRBD1. V shed 5 bases and J 2 bases; nucleotides not matched to a gene: 5. The germline V gene has CDR1 SGHTA and CDR2 FQGNSA. CDR3 length equals 14 residues. The CDR3: CASSVGGQNYGYTF. CDR3 bases: TGTGCCAGCAGCGTAGGGGGCCAAAACTATGGCTACACCTTC. Full variable domain (remainder filled in from reference TRBV7-2 and TRBJ1-2): GAGVSQSPSNKVTEKGKDVELRCDPISGHTALYWYRQSLGQGLEFLIYFQGNSAPDKSGLPSDRFSAERTGGSVSTLTIQRTQQEDSAVYLCASSVGGQNYGYTFGSGTRLTVV.